The 15 T cell receptor beta chains reported below all come from one sample, sequenced in a study of blood T cells in healthy people across ages. A second 7 to 11 cycle PCR used barcoded and J-beta primers. TCRdb independently ran MiXCR on the 5' RACE reads; one entry per CDR3 protein. This sample carries approximately 1.5 million distinct CDR3 sequences, about 31% of them seen once, and the ten largest clones take roughly 10%. Specimen: blood. The receptors here all came from a woman aged 25-40 years in good health.

In its sample, this clonotype was seen a few times. The V gene is TRBV4-2, the J gene TRBJ2-7; tentative D call: TRBD2 (6 bases). CDR1 is LGHNA, CDR2 YNFKEQ, per germline. Trimming cost V 1 base and J 3 bases, with 22 bases left between them. The CDR3 has 18 amino acids. CDR3 sequence: CASSQAPPRGPRNYEQYF. DNA of the CDR3: TGTGCCAGCAGCCAAGCCCCACCGCGGGGCCCTCGAAACTACGAGCAGTACTTC.

As concerns this clonotype: One end of the junction does not line up with germline, which may come from a read error. V is TRBV7-9 and J is TRBJ2-2; D is uncertain. The CDR3 consists of 16 residues. The germline V gene has CDR1 SEHNR and CDR2 FQNEAQ (reference sequence). The CDR3 nucleotides are TGTGTCAGCAGCCTACTCAAGGTCGAGGACACCGGGGAGCTGTTTTTT. This encodes CVSSLLKVEDTGELFF.

This clonotype was picked up many times. The chain employs TRBV25-1 and TRBJ2-7; D not certain. Germline assignment: CDR1 MGHDK and CDR2 SYGVNS. V was shortened by 3 bases and J by 4 bases, with 10 bases between the two germline ends. The CDR3 runs 13 residues. The CDR3, as DNA: TGTGCCAGCAGTGATGGGTATACTTACGAGCAGTACTTC. It encodes CASSDGYTYEQYF.

This clonotype was detected only a few times. The V gene is TRBV6-5, the J gene TRBJ2-1; possibly TRBD2 for D (7 bases). The V end was cut by 2 bases, the J end by 8 bases, with 19 bases between. The CDR3 sequence is 16 residues long. CDR1 and CDR2 (germline): MNHEY, SVGAGI. The CDR3 loop reads CASSYRGGGGLDEQFF. CDR3 DNA: TGTGCCAGCAGTTACCGTGGGGGGGGGGGCCTCGATGAGCAGTTCTTC.

This clonotype was detected only a few times. This chain joins TRBV6-1 and TRBJ1-2; the D is unclear. The CDR3 has 13 amino acids. Trimming shortened V by 2 bases and J by 0 bases, and 4 bases separated the two germline ends. Germline-derived CDR1 and CDR2 are MNHNS and SASEGT. CDR3 bases: TGTGCCAGCAGTGAACAGACTAACTATGGCTACACCTTC. Protein: CASSEQTNYGYTF.

This clonotype was seen a handful of times. The chain is built from TRBV9 and TRBJ2-1, with 15 bases that match TRBD2. The J segment lost 8 bases and the V segment lost 3 bases, leaving 12 bases of the junction unmatched. The CDR3 has 18 residues. The germline V gene encodes CDR1 SGDLS and CDR2 YYNGEE. The CDR3 DNA is TGTGCCAGCAGCGCCGAGGGACTAGCGGGAGGACCCCACGATGAGCAGTTCTTC. Translating it yields CASSAEGLAGGPHDEQFF.

The chain carries TRBV6-6 and TRBJ2-1, with a possible D match to TRBD2 (5 bases). The CDR3 contains 13 residues. Germline CDR1 reads MNHNY; CDR2 reads SVGAGI (reference sequence). With 6 bases removed from V and 10 bases from J, the gap between germline ends came to 16 bases. CDR3 sequence reads: CASRPGLLQEQFF. The DNA for the CDR3 is TGTGCCAGCAGGCCCGGACTCTTACAGGAGCAGTTCTTC.

This clonotype has only a few counts. The rearrangement uses TRBV20-1 and TRBJ2-7; 7 nucleotides agree with TRBD1. CDR3 length: 14 residues. In germline, CDR1 is DFQATT, CDR2 SNEGSKA (reference sequence). The trim removed 3 bases at V and 7 bases at J, leaving 12 bases unmatched. CDR3 sequence (DNA): TGCAGTGCTAGTTTAGGGGGCTCGGTTCATGAGCAGTACTTC. Protein sequence: CSASLGGSVHEQYF.

In this sample, this clonotype turned up once. A single base separates this from a much larger clone, so it may be a read error. V is TRBV9 and J is TRBJ1-2; weak D call: TRBD1 (6 bases). Germline V CDR1 and CDR2: SGDLS, YYNGEE. Trimming pared 3 bases from V and 4 bases from J, leaving 13 bases between. The CDR3 totals 14 residues. DNA of the CDR3: TGTGCCAGCAGCGAAAGGGACACCAGCTATGGCTACACCTTC. Amino acid sequence: CASSERDTSYGYTF.

There are a few counts of this clonotype. The chain joins TRBV20-1 to TRBJ1-2; D unclear. CDR1 and CDR2 (germline): DFQATT, SNEGSKA (reference sequence). The length of the CDR3 is 12 residues. V was cut by 6 bases and J by 6 bases, with 14 bases left in between. CDR3 in DNA: TGCAGTGCGCCCCCTAGGATTGATGGCTACACCTTC. It translates to CSAPPRIDGYTF.

The chain is built from TRBV15 and TRBJ1-6; TRBD1 agrees at 8 bases. The germline V gene has CDR1 LNHNV and CDR2 YYDKDF (reference sequence). This CDR3 comprises 16 residues. V shed 0 bases, J shed 10 bases, and the junction held 8 bases outside the gene matches. The CDR3 DNA reads TGTGCCACCAGCAGAGAAAGGGGACAGGTCAGGTCACCCCTCCACTTT. Amino acid sequence: CATSRERGQVRSPLHF.

This clonotype has just a few counts. This chain joins TRBV20-1 and TRBJ2-7, with a weak D call TRBD1 (6 bases). Trimming pared 6 bases from V and 3 bases from J, leaving 15 bases between. CDR1 is DFQATT and CDR2 is SNEGSKA in the germline V gene (reference sequence). The CDR3 is made up of 13 amino acids. Written as DNA, the CDR3 is TGCAGTGCCCTATTGCAGGGGATCTACGAGCAGTACTTC. This translates into CSALLQGIYEQYF.

The CDR3 here is CASSDKSSIYEQYF. The CDR3 nucleotides are TGTGCCAGCAGTGACAAAAGTTCGATCTACGAGCAGTACTTC. The chain uses TRBV6-4 and TRBJ2-7; D unresolved. V was clipped by 2 bases and J by 3 bases, with 11 bases between them. The germline gives CDR1 MRHNA, CDR2 SNTAGT. The CDR3 is 14 amino acids.

This chain connects TRBV4-1 to TRBJ2-1; 7 bases are shared with TRBD1. V dropped 0 bases and J dropped 3; count of bases not matched to a gene: 2. Germline-derived CDR1 and CDR2 are MGHRA and YSYEKL. The CDR3 sequence is 15 residues long. CDR3 in amino acids: CASSQEGQNYNEQFF. For the CDR3, the DNA is TGCGCCAGCAGCCAAGAGGGACAGAACTACAATGAGCAGTTCTTC.

The chain combines TRBV24-1 with TRBJ2-7; D perhaps matches TRBD2 (5 bases). The CDR3 is 13 residues long. V lost 9 bases and J lost 4, with 15 bases in between. In germline, CDR1 is KGHDR, CDR2 SFDVKD. CDR3 in amino acids: CATRGKGEYEQYF. The CDR3 bases are TGTGCCACCCGAGGGAAGGGCGAATACGAGCAGTACTTC.